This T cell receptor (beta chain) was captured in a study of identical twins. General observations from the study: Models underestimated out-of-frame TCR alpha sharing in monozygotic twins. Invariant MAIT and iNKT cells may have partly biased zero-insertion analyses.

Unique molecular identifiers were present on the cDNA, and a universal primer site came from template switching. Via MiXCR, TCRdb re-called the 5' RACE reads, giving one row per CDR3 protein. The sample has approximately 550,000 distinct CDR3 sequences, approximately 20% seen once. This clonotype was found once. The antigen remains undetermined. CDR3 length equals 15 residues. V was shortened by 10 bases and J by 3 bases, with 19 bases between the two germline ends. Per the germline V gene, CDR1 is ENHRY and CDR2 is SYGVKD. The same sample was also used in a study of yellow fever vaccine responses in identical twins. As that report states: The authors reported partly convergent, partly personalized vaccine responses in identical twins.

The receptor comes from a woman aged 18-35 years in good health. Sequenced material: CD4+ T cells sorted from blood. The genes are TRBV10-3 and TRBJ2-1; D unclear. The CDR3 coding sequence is TGTGCCACATCTGTCGAGCGAGCCGGCTACAATGAGCAGTTCTTC. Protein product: CATSVERAGYNEQFF.